This entry concerns a single T cell receptor beta chain. Its antigen is as yet unknown. This sample was included in a study of blood T cells in healthy people across ages. General observations from the study: Across the age range, TCR beta diversity per million T cells fell in a roughly linear way. Naive T cell percentage showed a strong correlation with the diversity of TCR beta. Diversity was higher, and naive CD4+ cells more numerous, in long-lived donors than in aged donors.

A J-beta primer mix and a sample-barcoded 5' primer were used in a second PCR of roughly 6 to 11 cycles. TCRdb analysed the 5' RACE reads with MiXCR anew, one entry per CDR3 protein. The data show roughly 1,800,000 distinct CDR3 sequences, around half seen once. Donation came from healthy Caucasian individuals in Russia who were aged about 6 to 100. Germline loops: CDR1 SGHDN, CDR2 FVKESK. V was pared by 8 bases and J by 4 bases, with 26 bases between. CDR3 length equals 17 residues. The V call is TRBV14, the J call TRBJ1-1; D gene ambiguous. The receptor's source is a woman in her 40s in good health. The material sequenced was blood. The CDR3 DNA follows: TGTGCCAGCCAGCCCGGGGATCGTCGAACCTCGAGCACTGAAGCTTTCTTT. Translating gives CASQPGDRRTSSTEAFF.